The 6 T cell receptor beta chains in this list originate from one sample, sequenced in a study of cytomegalovirus exposure and HLA in healthy donors. Vbeta (60) and Jbeta (13) primers were used in the PCR. The assay was immunoSEQ multiplex PCR, and TCRdb's table has in-frame clones only and misses some. The profile shows about 170,000 clones, roughly 84% of them singletons. Sequenced input: PBMCs. All receptors come from a man between 25 and 39 years old in good health and CMV-seropositive.

The chain is built from TRBV9 and TRBJ1-1, with TRBD1 matching over 9 bases. Per germline, CDR1 SGDLS and CDR2 YYNGEE. CDR3 size: 16 residues. The V segment lost 3 bases and the J segment 4 bases; nucleotides outside the gene matches: 10. The CDR3 region is CASSDNHGTGTTEAFF. The CDR3 nucleotides are TGTGCCAGCAGCGACAACCACGGGACAGGGACCACTGAAGCTTTCTTT.

The chain combines TRBV5-4 with TRBJ2-2, with D hard to call. CDR1 is SGHNT and CDR2 is YYREEE in the germline V gene (reference sequence). This CDR3 has 14 amino acids. With 2 bases removed from V and 3 bases from J, the gap between germline ends came to 8 bases. The CDR3 protein is CASSFGQHTGELFF. The DNA for the CDR3 is TGTGCCAGCAGCTTTGGGCAGCACACCGGGGAGCTGTTTTTT.

This clone has only a few counts. The chain recombines TRBV6-5 with TRBJ1-3; no clear D. V was trimmed by 5 bases and J by 0 bases, leaving 8 bases between them. The germline gives CDR1 MNHEY, CDR2 SVGAGI. This CDR3 has 14 residues. For the CDR3, the DNA is TGTGCCAGCAGTAAACCTAGCTCTGGAAACACCATATATTTT. It codes for CASSKPSSGNTIYF.

The V and J genes are TRBV18 and TRBJ2-7, with D tentatively TRBD2 (6 bases). The V gene's germline CDR1 is KGHSH and CDR2 LQKENI. Trimming pared 3 bases from V and 5 bases from J, leaving 14 bases between. This CDR3 has 14 amino acids. The DNA for the CDR3 is TGTGCCAGCTCACCTCGGGGGTCCAGCAACGAGCAGTACGTC. Protein product: CASSPRGSSNEQYV.

This clone occurred once. An end of the junction differs from the germline gene, which may be a read error. CDR3 DNA sequence: TGTTCCAGCAGCCTCAAGTTAGCTGAAGCTTTCTTT. Amino acid sequence: CSSSLKLAEAFF. The J gene is TRBJ1-1, the V gene TRBV7-9; D remains unclear. The CDR3 extends over 12 amino acids. Germline loops: CDR1 SEHNR, CDR2 FQNEAQ (reference sequence). The variable domain in full, with the rest retrieved from reference TRBV7-9 and TRBJ1-1, is DTGVSQNPRHKITKRGQNVTFRCDPISEHNRLYWYRQTLGQGPEFLTYFQNEAQLEKSRLLSDRFSAERPKGSFSTLEIQRTEQGDSAMYLCSSSLKLAEAFFGQGTRLTVV.

This clone showed up just a few times. V is TRBV6-1 and J is TRBJ1-5; D gene ambiguous. The CDR3 has 15 residues. From germline, CDR1 is MNHNS and CDR2 SASEGT. The V end was cut by 2 bases, the J end by 0 bases, with 8 bases between. The CDR3 sequence: CASSERRYSNQPQHF. The CDR3 DNA sequence: TGTGCCAGCAGTGAACGGAGGTATAGCAATCAGCCCCAGCATTTT.